This T cell receptor (beta chain) came from a study of monozygotic twins with inflammatory bowel disease. CDR1 is SGHRS, CDR2 YFSETQ, per germline. This CDR3 contains 14 residues. Eight reactions per sample, run separately, yielded cDNA. The cDNA of both the TCRalpha and TCRbeta chains was subjected to two nested PCRs of about 15 and 9 cycles. TCRdb reprocessed the 5' RACE reads, with one entry per CDR3 protein and no DNA. The table for this sample gives approximately 330,000 distinct CDR3 sequences. Blood samples, whole and unsorted for T cells, yielded the isolated total RNA. The rearrangement links TRBV5-1 to TRBJ2-5; TCRdb's D call of TRBD1 is untestable without DNA. This receptor was identified in a human donor with ulcerative colitis or Crohn's disease, or a healthy co-twin of an affected twin (not recorded which). The sequenced sample consisted of blood. The CDR3 here is CASSLPDNQETQYF.